This T cell receptor beta chain originates from a study of T cell changes during pregnancy in multiple sclerosis (dated by TCRdb to between 2018 and 2021). Regarding the research as a whole: In women with multiple sclerosis, the researchers looked at how the T cell repertoire shifted as pregnancy progressed.

Libraries were made using the immunoSEQ multiplex PCR assay. The table was pulled from immuneACCESS by TCRdb, which kept in-frame rearrangements only. Such tables lose some clones; where checked, under half of the loss comes from unresolved V genes, and the rest has no known cause. Recorded for this sample are 60,000 to 65,000 clones; around 90% of them occurred a single time. The ten biggest clones cover more than 2% of the sample. Taken from cysteine to phenylalanine, the CDR3 has 20 residues. The entry retains the CDR3 DNA only, 60 bases that are in frame from base 1. Points on this clone: This receptor's antigen is unknown. It has no much larger one-base neighbor in the sample; base qualities were not kept.

The sequence joins TRBV21-1 to TRBJ1-5; the table's D call, TRBD1, has no DNA check behind it. TRBV21-1 is recorded as a pseudogene. Sequencing used peripheral blood, obtained in the second trimester of pregnancy. The receptor's source is a female donor in good health, enrolled as a control in a pregnancy study. The DNA is as follows: TGTGCCAGCAGCAAAATTACGGACAGGGGTTCGTGGCGTAGCAATCAGCCCCAGCATTTT. Translated, this gives CASSKITDRGSWRSNQPQHF.